The 20 T cell receptor beta chains presented below share a single source sample, sequenced in a study of cytomegalovirus exposure and HLA in healthy donors (dated by TCRdb to about 2017). Library method: the immunoSEQ multiplex PCR assay. TCRdb holds this immuneACCESS table with in-frame rearrangements only. Some clones are missing; in checked studies, unresolved V genes explain under half, and the rest has no known cause. The table for this sample lists some 120,000 clones; around nine tenths of them were counted only once. The top ten clonotypes cover about 1.5% of the sample. The sample consisted of PBMCs. The source of these receptors is a young man in good health and CMV-seronegative.

The chain carries TRBV6-1 and TRBJ2-7; the D gene is possibly TRBD2 (6 bases). The germline V and J ends were trimmed by 2 bases and 0 bases, with 11 bases remaining between them. The CDR3 is 15 amino acids. Germline assignment: CDR1 MNHNS and CDR2 SASEGT. This chain's CDR3 is CASSESRESSYEQYF. The CDR3 bases are TGTGCCAGCAGTGAATCCCGGGAGAGCTCCTACGAGCAGTACTTC.

The chain recombines TRBV19 with TRBJ1-4, with D perhaps matching TRBD1 (6 bases). The germline V gene has CDR1 LNHDA and CDR2 SQIVND (reference sequence). V was shortened by 5 bases and J by 5 bases, with 15 bases between the two germline ends. This CDR3 spans 15 amino acids. The CDR3 DNA is TGTGCCAGTAGTTTGGCCAGGGGCTACAATGAAAAACTGTTTTTT. Translation: CASSLARGYNEKLFF.

Concerning this clone itself: This sample includes further DNA sequences coding for the same CDR3. The rearrangement links TRBV29-1 to TRBJ1-3; D is undetermined. V shed 3 bases and J shed 4 bases, with 7 bases lying between them. Germline values: CDR1 SQVTM, CDR2 ANQGSEA. This CDR3 comprises 12 residues. The CDR3 sequence: CSVEAGGNTIYF. In DNA, the CDR3 is TGCAGCGTTGAGGCCGGGGGAAACACCATATATTTT.

The chain is built from TRBV4-1 and TRBJ2-6; TRBD1 might be the D (6 bases). Trimming took off 0 bases at V and 0 bases at J, with 6 bases between the two ends. CDR1 and CDR2 (germline): MGHRA, YSYEKL. This CDR3 comprises 16 residues. CDR3 amino acids: CASSQEGGSGANVLTF. CDR3 nucleotides: TGCGCCAGCAGCCAAGAAGGGGGCTCTGGGGCCAACGTCCTGACTTTC.

V and J are TRBV7-6 and TRBJ1-1; tentative D call: TRBD1 (5 bases). Trimming cost V 6 bases and J 4 bases, with 27 bases left between them. This CDR3 has 18 residues. The V gene's germline CDR1 is SGHVS and CDR2 FNYEAQ. The CDR3 bases are TGTGCCAGCAGAATGAGAGCGGGGGAAGGGTGGTGGGGCACTGAAGCTTTCTTT. Translated: CASRMRAGEGWWGTEAFF. Based on the CDR3 plus reference TRBV7-6 and TRBJ1-1, the full variable domain is GAGVSQSPRYKVTKRGQDVALRCDPISGHVSLYWYRQALGQGPEFLTYFNYEAQQDKSGLPNDRFSAERPEGSISTLTIQRTEQRDSAMYRCASRMRAGEGWWGTEAFFGQGTRLTVV.

This clone has only one observation. The chain is built from TRBV5-6 and TRBJ1-1; TRBD1 agrees at 8 bases. This CDR3 region has 14 residues. Germline CDR1 reads SGHDT; CDR2 reads YYEEEE. Trimming at V came to 4 bases and at J to 3 bases, leaving 5 bases not matched to a gene. The CDR3 DNA is TGTGCCAGCAGCCCTGGACAGGGTTACACTGAAGCTTTCTTT. This gives the protein CASSPGQGYTEAFF.

This chain connects TRBV4-1 to TRBJ2-2; the D gene is possibly TRBD2 (7 bases). The CDR3 sequence is 18 residues long. Trimming removed 2 bases at V and 6 bases at J, with 22 bases between. CDR1 and CDR2 (germline): MGHRA, YSYEKL. CDR3 nucleotide sequence: TGCGCCAGCAGCCAATCCCCGGTAGGGGGAGGGCCCGCCGGGGAGCTGTTTTTT. Protein: CASSQSPVGGGPAGELFF.

The chain recombines TRBV6-5 with TRBJ1-2; no definite D call. CDR1 is MNHEY, CDR2 SVGAGI, per germline. Trimming cost V 3 bases and J 3 bases, with 17 bases left between them. This CDR3 has 16 residues. The CDR3 bases are TGTGCCAGCAGTTATAGCATGGAGAGAACCCACTATGGCTACACCTTC. This gives the protein CASSYSMERTHYGYTF.

The chain joins TRBV27 to TRBJ2-2; 8 bases align to TRBD2. This CDR3 is built from 18 residues. V shed 0 bases, J shed 2 bases, and the junction held 8 bases outside the gene matches. Looked up from germline, CDR1 is MNHEY and CDR2 is SMNVEV (reference sequence). The CDR3, as DNA: TGTGCCAGCAGTTTATCTTACCCACTAGCGGCAAACACCGGGGAGCTGTTTTTT. Protein product: CASSLSYPLAANTGELFF.

The chain links TRBV7-9 to TRBJ2-3, with TRBD2 matching 9 bases. J was trimmed by 7 bases and V by 5 bases; bases with no gene match: 13. The germline CDR1 and CDR2 sequences are SEHNR and FQNEAQ (reference sequence). The CDR3 has 16 amino acids. In DNA form, the CDR3 reads TGTGCCAGCAGCCCGTCTATAGCGGGAGAGGGGAATACGCAGTATTTT. It specifies CASSPSIAGEGNTQYF.

This sequence joins TRBV4-3 and TRBJ2-2, with TRBD2 matching over 7 bases. CDR1 and CDR2 from the germline V gene are LGHNA and YSLEER. The junction had 0 bases not matched to a gene; V was cut back by 1 base and J by 7 bases. The CDR3 loop spans 13 amino acids. This chain's CDR3 is CASSQAGGGELFF. The CDR3 coding sequence is TGCGCCAGCAGCCAAGCGGGAGGCGGGGAGCTGTTTTTT.

The chain joins TRBV5-1 to TRBJ2-7; possible D gene TRBD2, 6 bases. Germline V gene data show CDR1 as SGHRS and CDR2 as YFSETQ. The CDR3 length is 13 residues. Trimming left V 4 bases short and J 3 bases short, with 11 bases between. The CDR3 DNA reads TGCGCCAGCAGCGGGGGGACCTACTACGAGCAGTACTTC. This codes for CASSGGTYYEQYF.

The J gene is TRBJ2-2, the V gene TRBV6-4; 9 bases map to TRBD2. V lost 5 bases, J lost 6 bases, and 7 bases stayed unmatched. The CDR3 has 15 residues. Germline CDR1 MRHNA, CDR2 SNTAGT. The CDR3 spells CASSSASGMSGELFF. CDR3 DNA: TGTGCCAGCAGTTCGGCTAGCGGGATGTCCGGGGAGCTGTTTTTT.

The chain couples TRBV6-6 to TRBJ1-5, with TRBD1 matching 7 bases. The CDR3 consists of 15 residues. Per germline, CDR1 MNHNY and CDR2 SVGAGI (reference sequence). Trimming cost V 2 bases and J 10 bases; bases outside gene matches: 11. The CDR3: CASSYGTEVSGPQHF. The CDR3 region has the DNA TGTGCCAGCAGTTACGGGACAGAAGTTTCGGGCCCCCAGCATTTT.

The V gene is TRBV5-1, the J gene TRBJ2-7, with D maybe TRBD1 (6 bases). The CDR3 extends over 14 amino acids. V shed 4 bases and J shed 5 bases, with 16 bases lying between them. The germline V gene encodes CDR1 SGHRS and CDR2 YFSETQ. CDR3 nucleotides: TGCGCCAGCAGCCGTACAGGGTTTAGAGACGAGCAGTACTTC. It is translated as CASSRTGFRDEQYF.

The J gene is TRBJ2-1, the V gene TRBV5-1; the match to TRBD2 covers 7 bases. The trim removed 4 bases at V and 9 bases at J, leaving 16 bases unmatched. From germline, CDR1 is SGHRS and CDR2 YFSETQ. This CDR3 has 16 residues. CDR3 sequence reads: CASSPRAGEISAEQFF. The CDR3 DNA follows: TGCGCCAGCAGCCCCCGGGCGGGAGAGATATCCGCTGAGCAGTTCTTC.

V is TRBV6-5 and J is TRBJ2-7; 7 positions agree with TRBD1. Unmatched junction bases numbered 5, after V lost 6 bases and J lost 3 bases. The CDR3 has 13 amino acids. Germline values: CDR1 MNHEY, CDR2 SVGAGI. CDR3 DNA: TGTGCCAGCAGCCGAGGGGGCGGCTACGAGCAGTACTTC. Protein product: CASSRGGGYEQYF.

This clone was seen once. The V gene is TRBV9, the J gene TRBJ2-7; 9 positions agree with TRBD1. There are 15 residues in the CDR3. CDR1 and CDR2 from the germline V gene are SGDLS and YYNGEE. V lost 0 bases, J lost 5 bases, and 6 bases stayed unmatched. The CDR3 DNA follows: TGTGCCAGCAGCGTAGCCGGGACAGGGCTCCACGAGCAGTACTTC. The encoded protein is CASSVAGTGLHEQYF.

The chain carries TRBV5-6 and TRBJ1-5, with 8 positions matching TRBD1. Unmatched junction bases numbered 5, after V lost 4 bases and J lost 5 bases. From germline, CDR1 is SGHDT and CDR2 YYEEEE. The CDR3 runs 14 residues. The CDR3 region is CASSHPGGDQPQHF. The CDR3 DNA reads as TGTGCCAGCAGCCACCCAGGGGGCGATCAGCCCCAGCATTTT. The full variable domain, its missing parts supplied by reference TRBV5-6 and TRBJ1-5, is DAGVTQSPTHLIKTRGQQVTLRCSPKSGHDTVSWYQQALGQGPQFIFQYYEEEERQRGNFPDRFSGHQFPNYSSELNVNALLLGDSALYLCASSHPGGDQPQHFGDGTRLSIL.

This chain links TRBV30 with TRBJ1-1, with D unclear. From germline, CDR1 is GTSNPN and CDR2 SVGIG (reference sequence). The V end lost 3 bases, the J end lost 0 bases, and 8 bases lay between the germline ends. The length of the CDR3 is 13 residues. The CDR3, as DNA: TGTGCCTGGAGCCCAAAATTGAACACTGAAGCTTTCTTT. Protein sequence: CAWSPKLNTEAFF.